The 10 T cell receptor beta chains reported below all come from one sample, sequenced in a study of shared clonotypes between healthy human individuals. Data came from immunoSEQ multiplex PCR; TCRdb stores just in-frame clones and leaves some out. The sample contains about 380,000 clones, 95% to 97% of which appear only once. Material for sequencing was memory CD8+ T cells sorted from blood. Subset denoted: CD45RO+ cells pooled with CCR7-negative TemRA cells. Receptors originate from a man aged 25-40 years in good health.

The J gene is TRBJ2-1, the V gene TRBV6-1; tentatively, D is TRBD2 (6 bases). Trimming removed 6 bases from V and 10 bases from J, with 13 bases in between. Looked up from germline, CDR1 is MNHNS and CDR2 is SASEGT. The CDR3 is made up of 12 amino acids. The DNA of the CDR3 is TGTGCCAGCAGCGCCAGACTAGACGAGCAGTTCTTC. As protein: CASSARLDEQFF.

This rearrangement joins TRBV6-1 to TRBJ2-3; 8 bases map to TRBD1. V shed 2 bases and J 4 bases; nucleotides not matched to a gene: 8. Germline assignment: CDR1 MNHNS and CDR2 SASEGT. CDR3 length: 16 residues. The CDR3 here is CASSERGRGLSDTQYF. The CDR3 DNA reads TGTGCCAGCAGTGAAAGGGGCAGGGGGCTGTCAGATACGCAGTATTTT.

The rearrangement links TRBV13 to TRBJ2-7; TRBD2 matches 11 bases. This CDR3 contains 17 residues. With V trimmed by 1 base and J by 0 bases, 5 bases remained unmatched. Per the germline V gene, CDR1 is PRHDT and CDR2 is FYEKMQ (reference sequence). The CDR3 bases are TGTGCCAGCAGCTTAGAAGGGACTAGCGGTAGCTCCTACGAGCAGTACTTC. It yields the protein CASSLEGTSGSSYEQYF. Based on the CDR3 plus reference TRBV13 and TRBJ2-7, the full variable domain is AAGVIQSPRHLIKEKRETATLKCYPIPRHDTVYWYQQGPGQDPQFLISFYEKMQSDKGSIPDRFSAQQFSDYHSELNMSSLELGDSALYFCASSLEGTSGSSYEQYFGPGTRLTVT.

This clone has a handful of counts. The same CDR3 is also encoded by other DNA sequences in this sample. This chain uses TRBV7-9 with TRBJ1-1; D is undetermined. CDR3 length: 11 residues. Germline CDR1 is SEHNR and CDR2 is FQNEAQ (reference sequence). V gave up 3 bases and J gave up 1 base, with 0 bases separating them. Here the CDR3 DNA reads TGTGCCAGCAGCTTGAACACTGAAGCTTTCTTT. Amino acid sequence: CASSLNTEAFF.

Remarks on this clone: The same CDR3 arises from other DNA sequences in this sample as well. The CDR3 loop reads CAWSGGYEQYF. As DNA, the CDR3 is TGTGCCTGGAGTGGCGGATACGAGCAGTACTTC. The chain recombines TRBV30 with TRBJ2-7, with no clear D. This CDR3 is built from 11 residues. Per the germline V gene, CDR1 is GTSNPN and CDR2 is SVGIG (reference sequence). V was trimmed by 1 base and J by 4 bases, leaving 5 bases between them.

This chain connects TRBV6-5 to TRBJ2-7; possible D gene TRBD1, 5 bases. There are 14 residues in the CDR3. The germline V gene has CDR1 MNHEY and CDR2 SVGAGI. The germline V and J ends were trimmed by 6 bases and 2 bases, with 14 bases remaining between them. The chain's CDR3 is CASSPETVAYEQYF. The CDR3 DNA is TGTGCCAGCAGCCCTGAGACAGTCGCCTACGAGCAGTACTTC.

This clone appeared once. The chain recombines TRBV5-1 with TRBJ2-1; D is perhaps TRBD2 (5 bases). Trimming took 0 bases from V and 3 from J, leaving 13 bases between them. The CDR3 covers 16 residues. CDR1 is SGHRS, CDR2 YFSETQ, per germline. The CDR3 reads CASSLETGYHYNEQFF. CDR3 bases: TGCGCCAGCAGCTTGGAAACGGGATACCACTACAATGAGCAGTTCTTC. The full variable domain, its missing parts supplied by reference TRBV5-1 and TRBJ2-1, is KAGVTQTPRYLIKTRGQQVTLSCSPISGHRSVSWYQQTPGQGLQFLFEYFSETQRNKGNFPGRFSGRQFSNSRSEMNVSTLELGDSALYLCASSLETGYHYNEQFFGPGTRLTVL.

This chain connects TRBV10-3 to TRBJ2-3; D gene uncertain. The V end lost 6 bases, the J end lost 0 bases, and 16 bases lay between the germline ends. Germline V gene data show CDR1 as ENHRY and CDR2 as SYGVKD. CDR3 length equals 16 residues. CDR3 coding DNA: TGTGCCATCAGAGGCGCTAGATCCCCTAGCACAGATACGCAGTATTTT. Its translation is CAIRGARSPSTDTQYF.

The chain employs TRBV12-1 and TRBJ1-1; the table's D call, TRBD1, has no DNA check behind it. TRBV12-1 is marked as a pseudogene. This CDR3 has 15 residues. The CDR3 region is CASSFVGQGVSEAFF. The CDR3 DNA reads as TGTGCCAGCAGCTTTGTAGGACAGGGCGTCTCTGAAGCTTTCTTT.

The CDR3 reads CASSLSSSNQPQHF. The CDR3 DNA is TGTGCCAGCAGTTTATCTAGTAGCAATCAGCCCCAGCATTTT. The chain is built from TRBV27 and TRBJ1-5; D is unresolved. CDR3 size: 14 residues. Germline V gene data show CDR1 as MNHEY and CDR2 as SMNVEV (reference sequence). V lost 0 bases and J 0 bases, leaving 3 bases between the germline ends.